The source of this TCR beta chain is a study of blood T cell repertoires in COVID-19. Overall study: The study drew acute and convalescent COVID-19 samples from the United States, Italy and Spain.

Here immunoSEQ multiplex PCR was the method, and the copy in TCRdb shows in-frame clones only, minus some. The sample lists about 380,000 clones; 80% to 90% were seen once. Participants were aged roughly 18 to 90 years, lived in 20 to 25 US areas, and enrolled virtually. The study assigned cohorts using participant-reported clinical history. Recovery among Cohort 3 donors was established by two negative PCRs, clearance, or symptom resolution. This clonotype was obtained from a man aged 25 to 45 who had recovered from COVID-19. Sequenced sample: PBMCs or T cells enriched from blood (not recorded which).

CDR3 amino acids: CAISPHRGGNTEAFF. The CDR3 DNA is TGTGCCATCAGCCCTCACAGGGGGGGAAACACTGAAGCTTTCTTT. This chain uses TRBV10-3 with TRBJ1-1, with TRBD1 matching 8 bases. The CDR3 is made up of 15 amino acids. Per germline, CDR1 ENHRY and CDR2 SYGVKD. With V trimmed by 6 bases and J by 2 bases, 8 bases remained unmatched.